This TCR beta chain derives from a study of cytotoxic CD8 clonotypes in ibrutinib-treated CLL. Findings and limits, study-wide: Baseline clonality exceeded age-matched healthy donors and tracked circulating CD8+ T-cell counts.

On this clone itself: What it binds is unknown.

V shed 0 bases and J 7 bases; nucleotides not matched to a gene: 9. The CDR3 has 19 residues. Germline V gene lookup returns CDR1 LGHNA and CDR2 YSLEER. Targeted sequencing depth ranged from 1 in 200,000 to 1 in 1 million T cells. Only in-frame clones appear in the TCRdb table, and some are missing; sequencing was by immunoSEQ multiplex PCR. The repertoire holds about 50,000 clones, about 72% seen once, with roughly 45% in the top ten. Material: PBMCs, obtained after 12 months of ibrutinib treatment. This chain links TRBV4-3 with TRBJ2-1, with TRBD2 identical over 16 bases. The receptor's source is a human donor with chronic lymphocytic leukemia. The CDR3 region has the DNA TGCGCCAGCAGCCAAGACAGCCTGGGACTAGCGGGAGGGCCTAATGAGCAGTTCTTC. Its translation is CASSQDSLGLAGGPNEQFF.